This T cell receptor beta chain was found in a study of blood T cells in healthy people across ages (dated by TCRdb to the mid-2010s). At the level of the whole study: In model experiments, template switching captured roughly one uniquely barcoded TCR beta cDNA molecule for every two T cells. Age-related changes in TCR beta repertoire diversity were measured in the study by deep sequencing normalized with unique cDNA molecular identifiers. Donors were grouped into four age groups: young (average approximately 16 years), middle-aged (39), aged (around 66) and long-lived (less than 85). To avoid experimental bias, donors of different ages were distributed randomly across sequencing lanes. The study analyzed two additional independent replicas of 1 million unique cDNA reads from the same blood draw for two donors, one aged 18 to 30 and one aged 80 or older.

Beyond this particular receptor, the publication reports: Because donor CMV infection status was unknown, age-related changes in expanded clonotypes were potentially confounded. Compared with the aged group, the long-lived group had more naive CD4+ T cells, fewer expanded clones and increased TCR diversity, suggesting age selection. Observed TCR beta diversity per million T cells fell roughly linearly with age, and a significant reduction was already apparent by age around 39. Estimates of total diversity based on one million sequenced T cells were considered lower bounds and underestimates. There was a strong correlation between observed TCR beta diversity and the percentage of naive T cells measured by flow cytometry. Because profiling used bulk unsorted PBMCs, naive and antigen-experienced compartments could not be compared conclusively.

The library came from 5' RACE. TCRdb names Illumina HiSeq 2500 as the instrument used. A second PCR of roughly 7 to 11 cycles was performed with a sample-barcoded 5' primer and a J-beta primer mix. A template-switch 5' adaptor carrying 12 random nucleotides introduced a unique molecular identifier onto each TCR beta cDNA molecule. Each sample yielded at least 2.5 million CDR3-containing paired-end reads. First-strand cDNA synthesis was performed from all RNA using the Mint cDNA synthesis kit, with priming by a TRBC-specific oligonucleotide. Following uracil-DNA glycosylase treatment, a first 18-cycle PCR with universal primers M1SS and BC2_uni_R was performed on all cDNA. In the paper's pipeline: Normalization of each sample was performed by random selection of 1 million high-quality reads, each carrying a distinct molecular identifier. Reads with shared molecular identifiers were discarded instead of being binned into consensus sequences. MiTCR, set to a Q25 quality threshold and the strictest error-elimination algorithm, was used for CDR3 identification, clonotype clustering and error correction. A nonparametric unseen species model using Euler transformation provided a lower-bound estimate of total TCR beta diversity. TCRdb reran the public reads through fastp at Q25 and MiXCR, keeping productive beta chains. Every entry covers one CDR3 protein and lists the most common genes and DNA from its rows. None of the V and J calls come from the authors' own analysis; TCRdb made them. The sample records some 880,000 distinct CDR3 sequences, 35% to 40% of which are singletons. The ten biggest clones cover 10% to 15% of the sample.

Of note for this clonotype: It lacks a known antigen. One base away there is no much larger clone; base qualities are not given.

The approximately 40 donors, aged roughly 6 to 95 years, were systemically healthy Caucasian individuals from Russia. Approximately 9.3 milliliters of peripheral blood were collected from each donor into EDTA-treated Vacutainer tubes. PBMCs were isolated by Ficoll-Paque density-gradient centrifugation, with at least 6 million obtained per sample. Total RNA, at least 5 micrograms per sample, was extracted from PBMCs with Trizol reagent. For every donor, flow cytometry on a PBMC aliquot measured the percentage of naive CD45RAhigh/CD27high T cells. The sequence derives from a young man in good health. The specimen sequenced was blood.

The DNA reads TGTGCCAGCAGTGCTATTAGTAGCACAGATACGCAGTATTTT. This is translated as CASSAISSTDTQYF. The rearranged segments are TRBV6-2 or TRBV6-3 and TRBJ2-3, with the D gene not clear enough to name. Cut back by 5 bases and 0 bases, the V and J ends lie 9 bases apart. The CDR1 and CDR2 encoded by the germline V gene are MNHEY and SVGEGT. Its CDR3 holds 14 amino acids, cysteine through phenylalanine. The CDR3 DNA has 42 bases and is translated from base 1.